This record looks at one TCR beta chain sequence and its context. The sample originates from a study of blood T cell repertoires in COVID-19. Study in general: Spain, Italy and the United States supplied samples that represented acute and convalescent COVID-19. T cells, B-cell-depleted T cells, or PBMCs provided the cDNA or gDNA that served as material.

Under the authors' procedure: Estimation of nucleated cell counts relied on the amplification of reference gene primers. The method was immunoSEQ multiplex PCR; TCRdb's version includes in-frame clones alone and lacks a portion of them. V and J calls and clone size are given by that table; D and trimming were obtained from the DNA. The sample has hundreds of thousands of clones; approximately 91% are singletons. The ends were cut back, 3 bases at V and 6 bases at J, with 15 bases in the middle. The germline V gene has CDR1 KGHSH and CDR2 LQKENI. CDR3 size: 14 residues. This rearrangement joins TRBV18 to TRBJ2-7, with a weak D call TRBD2 (5 bases). This TCR came from a woman in her forties who had recovered from COVID-19. The specimen was peripheral blood. This CDR3 reads CASSPYSGSTEQYF. CDR3 bases: TGTGCCAGCTCACCTTACAGCGGAAGTACCGAGCAGTACTTC.